This is a list of T cell receptor beta chains from one sample in a study of blood T cell repertoires in COVID-19. Generated by immunoSEQ multiplex PCR, the TCRdb table keeps only in-frame clones and is missing some. Found here are about 480,000 clones, approximately 87% of them singletons; the top ten hold 1.8%. The sequencing sample was made of PBMCs or T cells enriched from blood (not recorded which). Source of these receptors: a middle-aged woman who had recovered from COVID-19. CDR3s include the opening cysteine and the closing phenylalanine or tryptophan. A D gene is named only where the DNA matches it firmly. Rows may omit the clone size; those that give it use once, few, many or a size class.

v_call,j_call,cdr3_length,d_call,clone_size,cdr3_aa,cdr3_nt
TRBV27,TRBJ1-5,12,-,-,CASSFPRGPQHF,TGTGCCAGCAGTTTCCCTAGAGGTCCCCAGCATTTT
TRBV6-5,TRBJ2-7,14,-,-,CASSYDLGAYEQYF,TGTGCCAGCAGTTATGATTTGGGGGCGTACGAGCAGTACTTC
TRBV9,TRBJ1-2,18,TRBD1,-,CASSVAPGQGFRNYGYTF,TGTGCCAGCAGCGTAGCTCCGGGACAGGGTTTTCGGAACTATGGCTACACCTTC
TRBV24-1,TRBJ2-1,17,TRBD2,-,CATSATSLAGGYNEQFF,TGTGCCACCAGTGCCACTTCACTAGCGGGAGGTTACAATGAGCAGTTCTTC
TRBV29-1,TRBJ1-1,16,-,-,CSVVGTQDMGDTEAFF,TGCAGCGTTGTTGGGACACAAGATATGGGGGACACTGAAGCTTTCTTT
TRBV6-5,TRBJ2-5,16,-,-,CASSYGPRTDEETQYF,TGTGCCAGCAGTTACGGGCCCCGGACAGACGAAGAGACCCAGTACTTC
TRBV9,TRBJ1-1,15,TRBD1,-,CASSITQGVNTEAFF,TGTGCCAGCAGCATCACCCAGGGGGTGAACACTGAAGCTTTCTTT
TRBV4-3,TRBJ1-5,19,TRBD1,-,CASSQRDRRVLALNQPQHF,TGCGCCAGCAGCCAGAGGGACAGGAGGGTATTGGCACTGAATCAGCCCCAGCATTTT
TRBV11-3,TRBJ2-1,18,TRBD2,-,CASSLGTSGSAPRNEQFF,TGTGCCAGCAGCTTAGGGACTAGCGGGAGCGCCCCTAGGAATGAGCAGTTCTTC
TRBV5-4,TRBJ2-2,12,-,-,CASGTGTGELFF,TGTGCCAGCGGGACTGGCACCGGGGAGCTGTTTTTT
TRBV3-1/TRBV3-2,TRBJ2-2,14,-,-,CASSHLWSGGELFF,TGTGCCAGCAGCCATCTCTGGTCGGGCGGGGAGCTGTTTTTT
TRBV2,TRBJ1-5,16,-,-,CASSADRPYSNQPQHF,TGTGCCAGCAGTGCTGACAGACCATATAGCAATCAGCCCCAGCATTTT
TRBV19,TRBJ1-6,15,TRBD1,-,CASSTGTAYNSPLHF,TGTGCCAGTAGTACCGGGACAGCTTATAATTCACCCCTCCACTTT
TRBV10-3,TRBJ2-7,15,TRBD2,-,CAISLTSGSGGEQYF,TGTGCCATCAGCCTGACTAGCGGGAGCGGTGGCGAGCAGTACTTC
TRBV27,TRBJ2-7,14,TRBD1,-,CASSLTGLSYEQYF,TGTGCCAGCAGTTTGACAGGGCTCTCCTACGAGCAGTACTTC
TRBV7-2,TRBJ2-5,11,-,-,CASSFRGAQYF,TGTGCCAGCAGCTTCAGGGGGGCCCAGTACTTC
TRBV19,TRBJ2-5,15,-,once,CASSTRKTVQETQYF,TGTGCCAGTAGTACCCGGAAGACAGTTCAAGAGACCCAGTACTTC
TRBV19,TRBJ2-3,18,TRBD2,-,CASSTRWTSGPSTDTQYF,TGTGCCAGTAGTACGCGTTGGACTAGCGGGCCTAGCACAGATACGCAGTATTTT
TRBV4-1,TRBJ2-7,17,TRBD2,-,CASSQEGTSGILYEQYF,TGCGCCAGCAGCCAAGAGGGGACTAGCGGGATCCTCTACGAGCAGTACTTC
TRBV5-8,TRBJ1-2,17,-,-,CASSSRDTLSSNYGYTF,TGTGCCAGCAGCTCCCGGGACACCCTAAGTTCTAACTATGGCTACACCTTC
TRBV7-2,TRBJ2-3,17,TRBD1,-,CASSLSLRQGYTDTQYF,TGTGCCAGCAGCTTAAGTCTTAGACAGGGGTACACAGATACGCAGTATTTT
TRBV19,TRBJ1-5,17,-,-,CASRRFNTGTSNQPQHF,TGTGCCAGTAGGAGATTTAATACAGGGACGTCAAATCAGCCCCAGCATTTT
TRBV5-1,TRBJ2-5,14,TRBD2,once,CASSRDYAQETQYF,TGCGCCAGCAGCAGGGACTACGCACAAGAGACCCAGTACTTC
TRBV19,TRBJ2-7,13,-,-,CASSISDSIEQYF,TGTGCCAGTAGTATTTCCGACTCCATTGAGCAGTACTTC
TRBV7-2,TRBJ2-7,14,-,-,CASSLNPRSYEQYF,TGTGCCAGCAGCCTAAATCCCCGAAGCTACGAGCAGTACTTC
TRBV24-1,TRBJ2-1,15,-,-,CATSDLGTYPNEQFF,TGTGCCACCAGTGATTTGGGGACATACCCTAATGAGCAGTTCTTC
TRBV18,TRBJ1-1,12,-,-,CASSPRAGEAFF,TGTGCCAGCTCACCACGGGCAGGCGAAGCTTTCTTT
TRBV4-1,TRBJ2-7,16,-,-,CASSQDRVGSLYEQYF,TGCGCCAGCAGCCAAGATCGGGTCGGGAGTCTTTACGAGCAGTACTTC
TRBV7-2,TRBJ1-1,14,-,-,CASRGGVTNTEAFF,TGTGCCAGCAGGGGGGGGGTAACGAACACTGAAGCTTTCTTT
TRBV29-1,TRBJ1-2,13,-,-,CSVGERANYGYTF,TGCAGCGTTGGGGAGAGGGCTAACTATGGCTACACCTTC
TRBV9,TRBJ1-1,15,TRBD1,-,CASSGSDRGYTEAFF,TGTGCCAGCAGCGGGTCGGACAGGGGCTACACTGAAGCTTTCTTT
TRBV5-1,TRBJ2-2,15,TRBD2,once,CASSARTSDTGELFF,TGCGCCAGCAGCGCAAGGACTAGCGACACCGGGGAGCTGTTTTTT
TRBV2,TRBJ2-1,16,TRBD2,-,CASSPLAGGSYNEQFF,TGTGCCAGCAGTCCCTTAGCGGGAGGTTCATACAATGAGCAGTTCTTC
TRBV10-1,TRBJ2-3,16,TRBD2,-,CASSKLAGGRTDTQYF,TGCGCCAGCTCAAAGCTAGCGGGAGGAAGGACAGATACGCAGTATTTT
TRBV27,TRBJ2-7,15,TRBD2,once,CASSLTSGATYEQYF,TGTGCCAGCAGTCTAACTAGCGGGGCCACCTACGAGCAGTACTTC
TRBV2,TRBJ1-5,14,-,-,CASSEWQVLSAQHF,TGTGCCAGCAGTGAATGGCAGGTCCTTTCAGCCCAGCATTTT
TRBV7-8,TRBJ2-1,16,-,once,CASSFHGGTEGHEQFF,TGTGCCAGCAGCTTTCATGGCGGGACCGAAGGCCATGAGCAGTTCTTC
TRBV24-1,TRBJ1-2,15,-,-,CATSDLIGEVYGYTF,TGTGCCACCAGTGATTTGATTGGGGAGGTCTATGGCTACACCTTC
TRBV7-7,TRBJ1-1,13,TRBD1,-,CASSADRATEAFF,TGTGCTAGCAGCGCCGACAGGGCCACTGAAGCTTTCTTT
TRBV3-1/TRBV3-2,TRBJ1-1,14,-,-,CASSQVDSGTEALF,TGTGCCAGCAGCCAAGTAGACAGTGGGACTGAAGCTCTCTTT
TRBV10-2,TRBJ1-5,16,-,-,CASSGMSGARNQPQHF,TGCGCCAGCAGTGGTATGTCAGGGGCCCGCAATCAGCCCCAGCATTTT
TRBV29-1,TRBJ1-1,12,-,-,CSVGEGYTEAFF,TGCAGCGTTGGCGAGGGTTACACTGAAGCTTTCTTT
TRBV3-1/TRBV3-2,TRBJ2-3,18,-,-,CASSSNPGLTFSTDTQYF,TGTGCCAGCAGCTCAAACCCGGGACTGACTTTCAGCACAGATACGCAGTATTTT
TRBV18,TRBJ1-1,15,-,-,CASSPPEIARTEAFF,TGTGCCAGCTCACCACCGGAGATAGCTAGAACTGAAGCTTTCTTT
TRBV5-1,TRBJ1-1,13,-,-,CASSLDKGAKAFF,TGCGCCAGCAGCTTGGACAAGGGAGCGAAAGCTTTCTTT
TRBV10-3,TRBJ2-5,15,TRBD2,-,CAISESTREGETQYF,TGTGCCATCAGTGAGTCGACACGGGAGGGTGAGACCCAGTACTTC
TRBV5-6,TRBJ2-5,15,TRBD1,-,CASSLGQGAQETQYF,TGTGCCAGCAGCCTGGGGCAGGGGGCCCAAGAGACCCAGTACTTC
TRBV2,TRBJ2-1,14,-,-,CAATPTDTYNEQFF,TGTGCCGCAACCCCGACAGATACCTACAATGAGCAGTTCTTC
TRBV10-3,TRBJ1-4,15,TRBD1,-,CATEEPDREDEKLFF,TGTGCCACCGAGGAACCAGACAGGGAAGATGAAAAACTGTTTTTT